Listed below are T cell receptor beta chains from one sample, sequenced in a study of breast tumors, draining lymph nodes, adjacent tissues. TCRdb independently ran MiXCR on the multiplex PCR reads; one entry per CDR3 protein. Of more than 250,000 distinct CDR3 sequences in the sample, around 30% were seen once. Sequenced: axillary lymph node tissue. The receptors derive from a female donor with breast cancer. Some clones in this sample may be carry-over from other donors' samples. Each CDR3 is given with its conserved first and last residue. Each record gives: D gene, CDR3 length, clone size, J gene, V gene, CDR3 protein, CDR3 DNA. A D gene is named only where the DNA matches it firmly. Not all rows give a size; the values are once, few, many and, for expanded clones, a class.

D: TRBD1; length: 16; size: NA; J: TRBJ1-2; V: TRBV11-2; CDR3: CASSTGTGPYGYGYTF; DNA: TGTGCCAGCAGCACCGGGACAGGACCTTACGGCTATGGCTACACCTTC
D: TRBD1; length: 15; size: many; J: TRBJ1-5; V: TRBV7-2; CDR3: CASSLAGQGKQPQHF; DNA: TGTGCCAGCAGCTTAGCCGGACAGGGGAAACAGCCCCAGCATTTT
D: TRBD1; length: 13; size: many; J: TRBJ1-6; V: TRBV25-1; CDR3: CASMGTGNSPLHF; DNA: TGTGCCAGCATGGGGACAGGGAATTCACCCCTCCACTTT
D: TRBD2; length: 16; size: many; J: TRBJ2-1; V: TRBV11-2; CDR3: CASSELILAGVNEQFF; DNA: TGTGCCAGCAGCGAGCTTATCCTAGCGGGAGTGAATGAGCAGTTCTTC
D: NA; length: 15; size: many; J: TRBJ2-2; V: TRBV6-5; CDR3: CASIRRQDLRGELFF; DNA: TGTGCCAGCATCCGAAGGCAGGACCTCAGAGGGGAGCTGTTTTTT
D: NA; length: 14; size: many; J: TRBJ1-2; V: TRBV2; CDR3: CASRGRGAVYGYTF; DNA: TGTGCCAGCAGGGGGCGGGGGGCAGTCTATGGCTACACCTTC
D: TRBD2; length: 16; size: NA; J: TRBJ2-7; V: TRBV5-6; CDR3: CASSLDLTSRSHEQYF; DNA: TGTGCCAGCAGCTTGGATTTGACTAGCCGGTCCCACGAGCAGTACTTC
D: NA; length: 13; size: few; J: TRBJ1-1; V: TRBV19; CDR3: CASSIKGETEAFF; DNA: TGTGCCAGTAGTATCAAGGGAGAGACTGAAGCTTTCTTT
D: TRBD1; length: 16; size: many; J: TRBJ1-4; V: TRBV15; CDR3: CATSRGGDRGREKLFF; DNA: TGTGCCACCAGCAGAGGGGGAGACAGGGGGCGTGAAAAACTGTTTTTT
D: NA; length: 14; size: many; J: TRBJ1-2; V: TRBV12-3/TRBV12-4; CDR3: CASRAWGENYGYTF; DNA: TGTGCCAGCCGGGCCTGGGGGGAGAACTATGGCTACACCTTC
D: NA; length: 14; size: many; J: TRBJ2-3; V: TRBV6-5; CDR3: CASSEQGSTDTQYF; DNA: TGTGCCAGCAGTGAACAGGGAAGCACAGATACGCAGTATTTT
D: NA; length: 13; size: few; J: TRBJ2-7; V: TRBV6-2/TRBV6-3; CDR3: CASRGGGSYEQYF; DNA: TGTGCCAGCAGAGGGGGGGGATCCTACGAGCAGTACTTC
D: NA; length: 16; size: NA; J: TRBJ2-5; V: TRBV7-9; CDR3: CASSSLRLSYQETQYF; DNA: TGTGCCAGCAGCTCTCTGAGACTCTCGTACCAAGAGACCCAGTACTTC
D: TRBD1; length: 15; size: many; J: TRBJ1-6; V: TRBV20-1; CDR3: CSAKSAGQINSPLHF; DNA: TGCAGTGCTAAGTCAGCGGGACAGATTAATTCACCCCTCCACTTT
D: TRBD1; length: 12; size: many; J: TRBJ2-1; V: TRBV11-3; CDR3: CASSSTTGTVNF; DNA: TGTGCCAGCAGCTCTACAACCGGGACAGTAAACTTC
D: TRBD2; length: 19; size: NA; J: TRBJ2-3; V: TRBV6-5; CDR3: CASSYSFGLAGGLADTQYF; DNA: TGTGCCAGCAGTTACTCCTTCGGACTAGCGGGAGGTTTGGCAGATACGCAGTATTTT
D: TRBD1; length: 19; size: NA; J: TRBJ1-5; V: TRBV28; CDR3: CASRFSGTGSIFGNQPQHF; DNA: TGTGCCAGCAGGTTCTCCGGGACAGGGAGCATTTTTGGCAATCAGCCCCAGCATTTT
D: TRBD1; length: 11; size: NA; J: TRBJ1-2; V: TRBV20-1; CDR3: CSAASGTGGDF; DNA: TGCAGTGCTGCCTCCGGGACAGGGGGCGATTTC
D: TRBD2; length: 16; size: many; J: TRBJ2-5; V: TRBV14; CDR3: CASSHKLGLRQETQYF; DNA: TGTGCCAGCAGCCATAAACTGGGACTACGTCAAGAGACCCAGTACTTC
D: NA; length: 15; size: many; J: TRBJ2-5; V: TRBV20-1; CDR3: CSARTRRSGAGTQYF; DNA: TGCAGTGCTAGGACAAGACGTAGCGGAGCTGGGACCCAGTACTTC
D: TRBD1; length: 12; size: many; J: TRBJ2-7; V: TRBV24-1; CDR3: CATGGDRDEQYF; DNA: TGTGCCACCGGGGGGGACAGGGACGAGCAGTACTTC
D: NA; length: 16; size: NA; J: TRBJ2-5; V: TRBV7-2; CDR3: CASSLGVGGQEETQYF; DNA: TGTGCCAGCAGCTTAGGGGTTGGGGGCCAGGAAGAGACCCAGTACTTC
D: TRBD1; length: 13; size: NA; J: TRBJ2-1; V: TRBV12-3/TRBV12-4; CDR3: CASSLDRGNERFF; DNA: TGTGCCAGCAGTTTAGACAGGGGCAATGAGCGGTTCTTC
D: TRBD2; length: 20; size: many; J: TRBJ2-7; V: TRBV7-9; CDR3: CASSNLPRGPELRENYEQYF; DNA: TGTGCCAGCAGCAACCTCCCTAGGGGTCCGGAGTTGCGGGAGAACTACGAGCAGTACTTC
D: TRBD1; length: 13; size: many; J: TRBJ2-7; V: TRBV9; CDR3: CASSPQGDLEQYF; DNA: TGTGCCAGCAGCCCTCAGGGGGATCTCGAGCAGTACTTC
D: NA; length: 16; size: NA; J: TRBJ1-1; V: TRBV7-9; CDR3: CASSLELGGASDEAFF; DNA: TGTGCCAGCAGCTTAGAACTGGGGGGCGCCTCCGATGAAGCTTTCTTT
D: NA; length: 14; size: many; J: TRBJ1-4; V: TRBV9; CDR3: CASSPARGGEKLFF; DNA: TGTGCCAGCAGCCCTGCCCGGGGAGGCGAAAAACTGTTTTTT
D: TRBD1; length: 19; size: NA; J: TRBJ2-7; V: TRBV12-3/TRBV12-4; CDR3: CASSPRPVGSGGSSYEQYF; DNA: TGTGCCAGCAGTCCCCGCCCGGTGGGGTCAGGGGGTAGCTCCTACGAGCAGTACTTC
D: NA; length: 15; size: once; J: TRBJ2-3; V: TRBV5-4; CDR3: CASSLWLAFGDTQYF; DNA: TGTGCCAGCAGCTTGTGGTTGGCGTTTGGGGATACGCAGTATTTT